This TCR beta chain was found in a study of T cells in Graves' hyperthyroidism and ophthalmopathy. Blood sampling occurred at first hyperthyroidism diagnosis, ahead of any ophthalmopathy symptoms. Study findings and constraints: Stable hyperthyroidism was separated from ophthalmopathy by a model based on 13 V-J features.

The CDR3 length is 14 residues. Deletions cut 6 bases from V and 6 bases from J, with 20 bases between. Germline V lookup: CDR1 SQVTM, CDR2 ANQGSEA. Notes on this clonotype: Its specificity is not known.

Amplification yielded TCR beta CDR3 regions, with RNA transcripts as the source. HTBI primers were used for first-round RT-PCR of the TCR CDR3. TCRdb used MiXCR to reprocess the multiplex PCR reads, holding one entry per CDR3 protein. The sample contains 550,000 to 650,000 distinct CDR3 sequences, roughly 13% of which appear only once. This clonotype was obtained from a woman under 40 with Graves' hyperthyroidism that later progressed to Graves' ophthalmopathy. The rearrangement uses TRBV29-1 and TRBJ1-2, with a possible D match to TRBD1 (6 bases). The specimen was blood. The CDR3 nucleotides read TGCAGCGTAACGACCGGGACATCGAATGATGGCTACACCTTC. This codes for CSVTTGTSNDGYTF.